A selection of T cell receptor beta chains follows, all from one sample in a study of blood T cell repertoires in COVID-19. Using immunoSEQ multiplex PCR, the repertoire was profiled, and TCRdb retains in-frame clones only, with some absent. The sample records over 150,000 clones, about 88% being singletons. The material sequenced was PBMCs or T cells enriched from blood (not recorded which). The receptors here all came from a woman between 50 and 59 years old who had recovered from COVID-19. Each CDR3 is given with its conserved first and last residue. D genes are given only for firm matches. For some rows the clone size is stated as once, few or many, or as a class when expanded; others skip it.

V gene: TRBV29-1
J gene: TRBJ1-2
D gene: TRBD1
clone size: -
CDR3 DNA: TGCAGCGTTGCTCAGGGGGCGCGCGGCTACACCTTC
CDR3 protein: CSVAQGARGYTF

V gene: TRBV19
J gene: TRBJ1-1
D gene: TRBD1
clone size: -
CDR3 DNA: TGTGCCAGTAGTGACAGGGATAACACTGAAGCTTTCTTT
CDR3 protein: CASSDRDNTEAFF

V gene: TRBV30
J gene: TRBJ2-2
D gene: -
clone size: -
CDR3 DNA: TGTGCCTGGAGTCCTTCCAGGGGTTCAACCGGGGAGCTGTTTTTT
CDR3 protein: CAWSPSRGSTGELFF

V gene: TRBV5-1
J gene: TRBJ2-5
D gene: TRBD1
clone size: -
CDR3 DNA: TGCGCCAGCAGCTTGATTGGACAGGGGGCGAAGGGAGAGACCCAGTACTTC
CDR3 protein: CASSLIGQGAKGETQYF

V gene: TRBV29-1
J gene: TRBJ1-1
D gene: -
clone size: -
CDR3 DNA: TGCAGCGTTGCCCCAGGGGAGGGGCTGAACACTGAAGCTTTCTTT
CDR3 protein: CSVAPGEGLNTEAFF

V gene: TRBV2
J gene: TRBJ2-1
D gene: TRBD2
clone size: -
CDR3 DNA: TGTGCCAGCAGTGGCCCTAGCGGGAGGTCCTACAATGAGCAGTTCTTC
CDR3 protein: CASSGPSGRSYNEQFF

V gene: TRBV29-1
J gene: TRBJ2-5
D gene: TRBD1
clone size: -
CDR3 DNA: TGCAGCGCTCGACAGGGCGGGCGATCTGAGACCCAGTACTTC
CDR3 protein: CSARQGGRSETQYF

V gene: TRBV6-5
J gene: TRBJ1-2
D gene: -
clone size: -
CDR3 DNA: TGTGCCAGCAGCCACCCAGGCGAAAACTATGGCTACACCTTC
CDR3 protein: CASSHPGENYGYTF

V gene: TRBV7-2
J gene: TRBJ2-7
D gene: -
clone size: -
CDR3 DNA: TGTGCCAGCAGCTTACCACAGATCTACGAGCAGTACTTC
CDR3 protein: CASSLPQIYEQYF

V gene: TRBV12-3/TRBV12-4
J gene: TRBJ1-2
D gene: TRBD1
clone size: -
CDR3 DNA: TGTGCCAGCAGTCTCAGGGGGGACTATGGCTACACCTTC
CDR3 protein: CASSLRGDYGYTF

V gene: TRBV19
J gene: TRBJ2-5
D gene: TRBD1
clone size: -
CDR3 DNA: TGTGCCAGTAGTATATGGGGACAGGCCCAAGAGACCCAGTACTTC
CDR3 protein: CASSIWGQAQETQYF

V gene: TRBV5-4
J gene: TRBJ1-2
D gene: TRBD1
clone size: -
CDR3 DNA: TGTGCCAGCAGAAAAGGACAGGCCTCTGGCTACACCTTC
CDR3 protein: CASRKGQASGYTF

V gene: TRBV2
J gene: TRBJ1-1
D gene: -
clone size: -
CDR3 DNA: TGTGCCAGCGTCTTACAGGTCAAAGCTTTCTTT
CDR3 protein: CASVLQVKAFF

V gene: TRBV6-1
J gene: TRBJ2-7
D gene: -
clone size: -
CDR3 DNA: TGTGCCAGCAGTGAAAGGCCTAGCTGGACCTACGAGCAGTACTTC
CDR3 protein: CASSERPSWTYEQYF

V gene: TRBV3-1/TRBV3-2
J gene: TRBJ2-3
D gene: -
clone size: -
CDR3 DNA: TGTGCCAGCAGCGGCAGGGGCACAGATACGCAGTATTTT
CDR3 protein: CASSGRGTDTQYF

V gene: TRBV4-1
J gene: TRBJ2-3
D gene: TRBD2
clone size: -
CDR3 DNA: TGCGCCAGCAGCCAAGATGGGACTAGCGGTAGCACAGATACGCAGTATTTT
CDR3 protein: CASSQDGTSGSTDTQYF

V gene: TRBV9
J gene: TRBJ1-2
D gene: -
clone size: -
CDR3 DNA: TGTGCCAGCAGGGCGGGCGGCTACACCTTC
CDR3 protein: CASRAGGYTF

V gene: TRBV7-6
J gene: TRBJ2-7
D gene: -
clone size: once
CDR3 DNA: TGTGCCAGCAGCAATGTAGACAGTTCCTACGAGCAGTACTTC
CDR3 protein: CASSNVDSSYEQYF

V gene: TRBV24-1
J gene: TRBJ2-7
D gene: TRBD1
clone size: -
CDR3 DNA: TGTGCCACCAGTGATTGGGGGACAGGAGACTCCTACGAGCAGTACTTC
CDR3 protein: CATSDWGTGDSYEQYF

V gene: TRBV10-1
J gene: TRBJ1-2
D gene: -
clone size: once
CDR3 DNA: TGCGCCAGCAGTGTACAGGGTCCCCTCTATGGCTACACCTTC
CDR3 protein: CASSVQGPLYGYTF

V gene: TRBV25-1
J gene: TRBJ2-3
D gene: -
clone size: -
CDR3 DNA: TGTGCCAGCAGTACAGGGCCACTCCCCGAGTATTTT
CDR3 protein: CASSTGPLPEYF

V gene: TRBV6-6
J gene: TRBJ2-3
D gene: TRBD2
clone size: -
CDR3 DNA: TGTGCCAGCAGCTGGGACTACCTCCGTAGAGACCCGTTATTCACAGATACGCAGTATTTT
CDR3 protein: CASSWDYLRRDPLFTDTQYF

V gene: TRBV7-6
J gene: TRBJ2-3
D gene: TRBD2
clone size: -
CDR3 DNA: TGTGCCAGCAGCTTAGCGGCTAGCGGGAGTACAGATACGCAGTATTTT
CDR3 protein: CASSLAASGSTDTQYF